This TCR beta chain was observed in a study of T cell responses to AZD1222 COVID-19 vaccine. Pooled together were second doses at about 4 or about 12 weeks. Turning to this clone: Its target is not known.

Some clones are missing from TCRdb's copy, which holds only in-frame ones; the method was immunoSEQ multiplex PCR. The table includes about 150,000 clones, 89% detected once. Findings and limits, study-wide: Donors were largely white British and mainly female; clonal diversity was possibly underestimated. Per reports, nearly half of all spike-specific TCRs target regions that are unmutated in variants. The number of AZD1222 recipients seropositive at baseline was only five to seven.

The germline V and J ends were trimmed by 2 bases and 2 bases, with 10 bases remaining between them. Looked up from germline, CDR1 is KGHSH and CDR2 is LQKENI. The CDR3 is 14 residues long. The sequence was obtained from an adult who received the AZD1222 COVID-19 vaccine. Here the sequenced sample was peripheral blood, taken 28 days after the second AZD1222 dose. This chain joins TRBV18 and TRBJ2-7; possible D gene TRBD2, 5 bases. This chain's CDR3 is CASSPGRAPYEQYF. Written as DNA, the CDR3 is TGTGCCAGCTCACCAGGGCGGGCCCCCTACGAGCAGTACTTC.